These 5 T cell receptor beta chains were all obtained from the same sample, sequenced in a study of vaccination and CD4 T cells after COVID-19. Treatment denoted: roughly 11-day PBMC culture with coronavirus spike peptide pools or control peptides (ViraFEST assay). Sequencing of the DNA from cultured CD4+ T cells was carried out with the Oncomine TCR Beta short-read assay. TCRdb recomputed calls from the PCR reads with MiXCR, one row per CDR3 protein. The sample shows roughly 24,000 distinct CDR3 sequences, 58% of them seen only once. Their antigens are not known. Input material: CD4+ T cells from blood, cultured in vitro. These receptors were obtained from a human donor who had recovered from COVID-19.

This clonotype showed up just a few times. This sequence joins TRBV6-2 or TRBV6-3 and TRBJ2-5, with D perhaps TRBD1 or TRBD2 (5 bases each). The V gene's germline CDR1 is MNHEY and CDR2 SVGEGT. Trimming removed 7 bases from V and 5 bases from J, with 14 bases in between. CDR3 length: 13 residues. CDR3 region: CASTWDGRETQYF. CDR3 nucleotides: TGTGCCAGCACTTGGGACGGGCGGGAGACCCAGTACTTC.

The rearrangement joins TRBV20-1 to TRBJ2-7; TRBD1 agrees at 11 bases. The CDR3 contains 15 residues. From germline, CDR1 is DFQATT and CDR2 SNEGSKA (reference sequence). V was pared by 1 base and J by 4 bases, with 6 bases of the junction left unmatched. The CDR3 protein is CSARAVDRGLYEQYF. The CDR3 DNA reads as TGCAGTGCTAGAGCAGTGGACAGGGGGCTGTACGAGCAGTACTTC.

The chain couples TRBV7-2 to TRBJ2-3, with 14 bases that match TRBD2. V lost 3 bases to trimming and J lost 2 bases; unmatched junction nucleotides: 7. In germline, CDR1 is SGHTA, CDR2 FQGNSA. CDR3 length: 18 residues. Here the CDR3 DNA reads TGTGCCAGCAGCTTTAGGACTAGCGGGGGGACCTACACAGATACGCAGTATTTT. It encodes CASSFRTSGGTYTDTQYF.

The chain is built from TRBV6-5 and TRBJ1-1; TRBD1 might be the D (6 bases). The CDR3 sequence is 14 residues long. Germline lookup yields CDR1 MNHEY and CDR2 SVGAGI. V lost 4 bases to trimming and J lost 1 base, with 10 bases between them. DNA for the CDR3: TGTGCCAGCAGTTCCCAGACAGGGAACACTGAAGCTTTCTTT. This gives the protein CASSSQTGNTEAFF.

This chain connects TRBV28 to TRBJ2-1; 12 bases align to TRBD1. This CDR3 is 17 amino acids long. Germline V gene lookup returns CDR1 MDHEN and CDR2 SYDVKM. Trimming at V came to 9 bases and at J to 2 bases, leaving 11 bases not matched to a gene. The CDR3 here is CASSRDRGLQAYNEQFF. CDR3 nucleotide sequence: TGTGCCAGTTCCCGGGACAGGGGGCTCCAGGCCTACAATGAGCAGTTCTTC. Complete variable domain (other parts from reference TRBV28 and TRBJ2-1): DVKVTQSSRYLVKRTGEKVFLECVQDMDHENMFWYRQDPGLGLRLIYFSYDVKMKEKGDIPEGYSVSREKKERFSLILESASTNQTSMYLCASSRDRGLQAYNEQFFGPGTRLTVL.